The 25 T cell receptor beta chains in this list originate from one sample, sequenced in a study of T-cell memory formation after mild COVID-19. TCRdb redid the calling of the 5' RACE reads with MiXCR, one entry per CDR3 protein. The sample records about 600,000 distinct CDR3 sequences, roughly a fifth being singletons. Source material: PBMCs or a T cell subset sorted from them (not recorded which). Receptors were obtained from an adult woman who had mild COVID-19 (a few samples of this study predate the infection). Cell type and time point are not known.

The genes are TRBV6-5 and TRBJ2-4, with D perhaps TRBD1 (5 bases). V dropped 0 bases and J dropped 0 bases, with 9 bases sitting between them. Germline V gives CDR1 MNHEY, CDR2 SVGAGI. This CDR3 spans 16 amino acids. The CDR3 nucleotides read TGTGCCAGCAGTTACTCGGGGCTCCTAGCCAAAAACATTCAGTACTTC. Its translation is CASSYSGLLAKNIQYF.

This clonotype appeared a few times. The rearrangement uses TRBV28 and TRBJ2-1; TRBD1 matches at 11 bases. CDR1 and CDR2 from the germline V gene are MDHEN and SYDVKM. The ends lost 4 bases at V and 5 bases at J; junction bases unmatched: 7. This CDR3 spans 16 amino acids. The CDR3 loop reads CASSSSGTGGNNEQFF. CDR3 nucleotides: TGTGCCAGCAGTTCCTCAGGGACAGGGGGAAACAATGAGCAGTTCTTC.

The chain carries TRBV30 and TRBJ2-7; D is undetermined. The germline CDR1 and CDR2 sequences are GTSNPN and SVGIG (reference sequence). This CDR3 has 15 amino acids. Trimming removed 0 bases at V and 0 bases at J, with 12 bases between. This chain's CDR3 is CAWSVPEADSYEQYF. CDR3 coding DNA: TGTGCCTGGAGTGTACCCGAGGCTGACTCCTACGAGCAGTACTTC.

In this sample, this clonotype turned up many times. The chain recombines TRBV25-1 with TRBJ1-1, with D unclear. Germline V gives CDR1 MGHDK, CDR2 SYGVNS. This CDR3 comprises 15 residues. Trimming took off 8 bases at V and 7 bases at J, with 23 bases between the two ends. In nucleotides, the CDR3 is TGTGCCAGCCCGAACCTCCCTAGGACGGAAGGTGAAGCTTTCTTT. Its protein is CASPNLPRTEGEAFF.

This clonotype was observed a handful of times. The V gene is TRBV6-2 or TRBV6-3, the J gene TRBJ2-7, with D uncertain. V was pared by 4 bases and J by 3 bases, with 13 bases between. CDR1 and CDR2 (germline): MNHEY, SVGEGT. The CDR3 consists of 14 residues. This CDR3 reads CASSSSTSVYEQYF. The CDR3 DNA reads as TGTGCCAGCAGTTCCTCGACCAGTGTCTACGAGCAGTACTTC.

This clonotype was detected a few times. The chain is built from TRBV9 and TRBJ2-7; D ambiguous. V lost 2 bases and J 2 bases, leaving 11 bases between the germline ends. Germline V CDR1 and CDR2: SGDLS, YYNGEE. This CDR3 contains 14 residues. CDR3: CASSVDHGPYEQYF. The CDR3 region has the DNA TGTGCCAGCAGCGTGGACCATGGACCCTACGAGCAGTACTTC.

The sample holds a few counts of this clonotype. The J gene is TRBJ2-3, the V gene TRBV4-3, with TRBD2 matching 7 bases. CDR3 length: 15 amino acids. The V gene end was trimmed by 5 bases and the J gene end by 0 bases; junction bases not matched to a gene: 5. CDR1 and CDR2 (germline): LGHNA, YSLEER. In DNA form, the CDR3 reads TGCGCCAGCAGCTGGGGCGGGGGAAGCACAGATACGCAGTATTTT. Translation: CASSWGGGSTDTQYF.

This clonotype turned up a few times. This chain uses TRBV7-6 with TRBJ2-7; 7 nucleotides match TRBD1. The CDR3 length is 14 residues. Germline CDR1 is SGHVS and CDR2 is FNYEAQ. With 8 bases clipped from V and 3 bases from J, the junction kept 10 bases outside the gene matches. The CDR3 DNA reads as TGTGCCAGCGGAGAACAGGGGCTCAACTACGAGCAGTACTTC. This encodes CASGEQGLNYEQYF.

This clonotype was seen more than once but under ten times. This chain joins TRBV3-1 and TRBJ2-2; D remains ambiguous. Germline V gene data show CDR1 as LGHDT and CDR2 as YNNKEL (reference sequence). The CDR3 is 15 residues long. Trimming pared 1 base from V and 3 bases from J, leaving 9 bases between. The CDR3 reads CASSQVQKHTGELFF. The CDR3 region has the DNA TGTGCCAGCAGCCAAGTACAGAAACACACCGGGGAGCTGTTTTTT.

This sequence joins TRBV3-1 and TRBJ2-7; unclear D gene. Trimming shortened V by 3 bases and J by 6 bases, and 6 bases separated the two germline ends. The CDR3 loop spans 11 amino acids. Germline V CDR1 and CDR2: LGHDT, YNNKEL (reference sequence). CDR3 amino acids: CASSQSSEQYF. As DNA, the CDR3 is TGTGCCAGCAGCCAGTCGTCCGAGCAGTACTTC.

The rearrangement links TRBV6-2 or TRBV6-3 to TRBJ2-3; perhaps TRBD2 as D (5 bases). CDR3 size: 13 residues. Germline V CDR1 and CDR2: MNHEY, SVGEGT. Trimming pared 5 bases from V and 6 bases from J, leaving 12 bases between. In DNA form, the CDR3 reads TGTGCCAGCAGTACGCGAAGGAGGGATACGCAGTATTTT. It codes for CASSTRRRDTQYF.

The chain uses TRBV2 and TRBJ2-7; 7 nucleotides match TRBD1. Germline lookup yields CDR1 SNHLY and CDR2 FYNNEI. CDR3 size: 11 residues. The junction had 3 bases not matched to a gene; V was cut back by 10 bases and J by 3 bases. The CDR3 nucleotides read TGTGCCAAAAGACAGGGCTACGAGCAGTACTTC. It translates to CAKRQGYEQYF.

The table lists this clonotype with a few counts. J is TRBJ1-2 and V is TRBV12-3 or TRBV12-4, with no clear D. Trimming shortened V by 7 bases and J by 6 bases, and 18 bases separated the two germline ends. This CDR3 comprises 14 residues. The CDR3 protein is CASTYGRTLNGYTF. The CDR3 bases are TGTGCCAGCACCTACGGACGGACTTTGAATGGCTACACCTTC.

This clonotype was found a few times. CDR3 sequence reads: CASSLRDSRSYNSPLHF. CDR3 bases: TGTGCCAGCAGCCTAAGGGACAGTCGCTCCTATAATTCACCCCTCCACTTT. The J gene is TRBJ1-6, the V gene TRBV7-8, with 7 bases identical to TRBD1. CDR1 is SGHVS and CDR2 is FQNEAQ in the germline V gene. The trim removed 5 bases at V and 0 bases at J, leaving 7 bases unmatched. CDR3 length: 17 residues.

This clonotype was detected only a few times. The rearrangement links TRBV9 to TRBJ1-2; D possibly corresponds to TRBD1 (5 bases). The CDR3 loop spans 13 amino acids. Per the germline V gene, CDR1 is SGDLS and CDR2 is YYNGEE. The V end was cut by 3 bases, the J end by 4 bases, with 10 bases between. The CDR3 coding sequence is TGTGCCAGCAGCGCCCCCGGGGGCTATGGCTACACCTTC. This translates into CASSAPGGYGYTF.

The chain's CDR3 is CSARDRLDLDTEAFF. In DNA form, the CDR3 reads TGCAGTGCTAGAGACAGACTGGATCTTGACACTGAAGCTTTCTTT. The V gene is TRBV20-1, the J gene TRBJ1-1; D not resolved. From germline, CDR1 is DFQATT and CDR2 SNEGSKA (reference sequence). V shed 0 bases and J shed 3 bases, with 14 bases lying between them. The CDR3 consists of 15 residues.

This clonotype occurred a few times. In DNA form, the CDR3 reads TGTGCCAGCAGCTTAGGTACAGGCCTGAGGGGGGAGACCCAGTACTTC. Its translation is CASSLGTGLRGETQYF. The chain couples TRBV11-2 to TRBJ2-5; a possible D gene is TRBD1 (6 bases). The CDR3 length is 16 residues. The germline gives CDR1 SGHAT, CDR2 FQNNGV. V was cut by 1 base and J by 5 bases, with 17 bases left in between.

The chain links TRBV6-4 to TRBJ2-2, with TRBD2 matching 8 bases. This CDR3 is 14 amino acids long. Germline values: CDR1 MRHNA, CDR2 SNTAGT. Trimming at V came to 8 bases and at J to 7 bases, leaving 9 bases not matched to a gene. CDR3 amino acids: CASGPGGASGELFF. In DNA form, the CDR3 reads TGTGCCAGCGGCCCGGGGGGGGCGAGCGGGGAGCTGTTTTTT.

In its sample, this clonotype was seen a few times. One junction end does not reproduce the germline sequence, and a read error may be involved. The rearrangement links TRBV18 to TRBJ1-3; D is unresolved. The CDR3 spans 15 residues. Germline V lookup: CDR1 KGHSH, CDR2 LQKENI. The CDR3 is CASSPRDTESDTIYF. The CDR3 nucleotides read TGTGCCAGCTCCCCACGGGATACGGAGTCAGACACCATATATTTT. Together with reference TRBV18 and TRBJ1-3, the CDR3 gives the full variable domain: NAGVMQNPRHLVRRRGQEARLRCSPMKGHSHVYWYRQLPEEGLKFMVYLQKENIIDESGMPKERFSAEFPKEGPSILRIQQVVRGDSAAYFCASSPRDTESDTIYFGEGSWLTVV.

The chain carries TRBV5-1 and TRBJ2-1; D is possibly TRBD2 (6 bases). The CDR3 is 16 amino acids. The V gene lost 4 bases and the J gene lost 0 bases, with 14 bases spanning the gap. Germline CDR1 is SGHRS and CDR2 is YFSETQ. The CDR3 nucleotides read TGCGCCAGCAGCATGCCGGGACTGAGCTCCTACAATGAGCAGTTCTTC. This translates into CASSMPGLSSYNEQFF. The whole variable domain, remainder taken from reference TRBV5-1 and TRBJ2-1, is KAGVTQTPRYLIKTRGQQVTLSCSPISGHRSVSWYQQTPGQGLQFLFEYFSETQRNKGNFPGRFSGRQFSNSRSEMNVSTLELGDSALYLCASSMPGLSSYNEQFFGPGTRLTVL.

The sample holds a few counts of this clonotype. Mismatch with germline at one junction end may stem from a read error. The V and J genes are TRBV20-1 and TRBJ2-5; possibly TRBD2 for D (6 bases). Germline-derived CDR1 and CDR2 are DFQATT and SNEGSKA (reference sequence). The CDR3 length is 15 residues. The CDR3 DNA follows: TGCAGTGCTCACGACTTCGGGAGACTCCAAGAGACCCAGTGCTTC. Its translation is CSAHDFGRLQETQCF.

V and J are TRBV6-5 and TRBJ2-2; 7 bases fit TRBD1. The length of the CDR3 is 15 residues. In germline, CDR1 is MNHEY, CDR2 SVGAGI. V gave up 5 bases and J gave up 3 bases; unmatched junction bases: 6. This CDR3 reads CASSEGAKDTGELFF. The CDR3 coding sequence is TGTGCCAGCAGTGAGGGGGCAAAAGACACCGGGGAGCTGTTTTTT.

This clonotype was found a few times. The DNA of the CDR3 is TGTGCCAGCAATCGGCGGGGGAACACTGAAGCTTTCTTT. This sequence encodes CASNRRGNTEAFF. The rearrangement links TRBV6-2 or TRBV6-3 to TRBJ1-1; D is ambiguous. V shed 7 bases and J shed 1 base, with 10 bases lying between them. Per germline, CDR1 MNHEY and CDR2 SVGEGT. CDR3 length: 13 residues.

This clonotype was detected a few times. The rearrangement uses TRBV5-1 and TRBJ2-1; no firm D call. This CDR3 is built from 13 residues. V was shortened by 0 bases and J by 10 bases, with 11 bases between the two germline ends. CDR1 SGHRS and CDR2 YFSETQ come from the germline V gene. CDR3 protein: CASSLGKGGEQFF. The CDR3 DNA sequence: TGCGCCAGCAGCTTGGGGAAGGGCGGAGAGCAGTTCTTC. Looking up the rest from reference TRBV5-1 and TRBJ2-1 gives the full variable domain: KAGVTQTPRYLIKTRGQQVTLSCSPISGHRSVSWYQQTPGQGLQFLFEYFSETQRNKGNFPGRFSGRQFSNSRSEMNVSTLELGDSALYLCASSLGKGGEQFFGPGTRLTVL.

Here the CDR3 DNA reads TGCAGTGCAAAAGCCGGGACGTCGAGGGGAGATACGCAGTATTTT. It is translated as CSAKAGTSRGDTQYF. The genes are TRBV20-1 and TRBJ2-3, with D tentatively TRBD1 or TRBD2 (5 bases each). CDR1 is DFQATT, CDR2 SNEGSKA, per germline (reference sequence). This CDR3 comprises 15 residues. V shed 6 bases and J shed 5 bases, with 21 bases lying between them.